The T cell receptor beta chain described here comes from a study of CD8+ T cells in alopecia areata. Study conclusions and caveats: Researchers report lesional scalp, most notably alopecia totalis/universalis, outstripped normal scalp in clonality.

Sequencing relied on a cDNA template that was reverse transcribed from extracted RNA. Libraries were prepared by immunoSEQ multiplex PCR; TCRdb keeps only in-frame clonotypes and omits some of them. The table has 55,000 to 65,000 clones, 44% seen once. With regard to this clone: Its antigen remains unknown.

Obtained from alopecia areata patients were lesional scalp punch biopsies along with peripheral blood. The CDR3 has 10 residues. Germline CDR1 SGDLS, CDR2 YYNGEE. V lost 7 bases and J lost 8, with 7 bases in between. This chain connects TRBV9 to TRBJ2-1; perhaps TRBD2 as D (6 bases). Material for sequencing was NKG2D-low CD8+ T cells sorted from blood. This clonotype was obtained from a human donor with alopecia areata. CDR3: CASGGDEQFF. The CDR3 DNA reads TGTGCCAGCGGCGGGGATGAGCAGTTCTTC.